This T cell receptor (beta chain) was profiled in a study of CD8 T cells in Susac syndrome (dated by TCRdb to the late 2010s). Some background on the complete study: Whether CD8+ T cell activation and differentiation in Susac syndrome was antigen driven was tested using repertoire sequencing. The study compared CD8+ T cell repertoire clonality among approximately twelve healthy donors, around 14 Susac syndrome patients and about 16 multiple sclerosis patients.

Peripheral blood CD8+ and CD4+ T cells from healthy donors, Susac syndrome patients and multiple sclerosis patients were profiled using high-throughput TCR beta sequencing. Multiple sclerosis controls were treatment-naive patients with stable or active relapsing-remitting disease fulfilling revised McDonald criteria. Bulk CD8+ and CD4+ T cells were purified magnetically by negative isolation, whereas CD8+ TEMRA cells were enriched by FACS. Blood was drawn into EDTA tubes, processed within 24 hours, and PBMCs were isolated by density gradient centrifugation. PBMCs intended for TCR sequencing were cryopreserved in liquid nitrogen and were subsequently thawed in a 37 degrees C water bath. Purity of sorted or isolated CD4+, CD8+ and CD8+ TEMRA cells was at least 90%. V is pared back by 6 bases and J by 5 bases, with 11 bases lying between the germline termini. The germline V gene provides CDR1 MNHEY and CDR2 SVGAGI. The CDR3, from cysteine to phenylalanine, totals 13 residues. Only CDR3 DNA remains: 39 bases, in frame from the first base.

Study-wide conclusions, independent of this receptor: The number of individuals in the TCR sequencing and HLA analysis was acknowledged as relatively small.

RNA was extracted with the RNeasy kit and roughly 0.5 to 1 ug was reverse transcribed using random hexamers. TCR beta CDR3 regions were amplified with the immunoSEQ multiplex PCR assay covering 54 Vbeta and 13 Jbeta segments. PCR amplification bias was corrected using a synthetic template baseline for primer optimization and computational correction. Processing in the source paper ran as follows. Reads were annotated to V, D and J genes according to IMGT and were analyzed with immunoSEQ Analyzer, with only productive sequences retained. Clonality was computed as one minus Shannon entropy normalized by log2 of the number of productive unique sequences. For each patient and control, public and private clones were evaluated within the 100 most prevalent clones. A clone was defined as Susac-specific if it was absent from the healthy and MS cohorts, from some 1,100 published viral clones and from other ImmuneACCESS disease sequences. TCRdb took the public reads, trimmed them with fastp at Q25, ran MiXCR for clone calling and kept in-frame beta chains. All rows with the same CDR3 protein become a single entry with the most common DNA and genes. For this entry, the V and J calls and clone size follow TCRdb and not the study's own pipeline. The table for this sample lists some 300,000 distinct CDR3 sequences; 85% of them were counted only once. The top ten hold around 0.2% of the sample.

With regard to this clonotype: Its cognate antigen has yet to be identified. Base qualities are not recorded, but no much larger clone differs from it by a single base.

The sequencing input was CD8+ T cells from PBMCs. This TCR was sampled from a human donor with multiple sclerosis. This receptor chain uses TRBV6-5 and TRBJ2-4; confidence is insufficient to name the D gene. The CDR3 has the sequence CASSPSLQNIQYF. The DNA sequence is TGTGCCAGCAGCCCGTCGTTGCAAAACATTCAGTACTTC.